This is a list of T cell receptor beta chains from one sample in a study of technical replicates of blood from a few donors. The data were produced by immunoSEQ multiplex PCR, yet TCRdb's version contains in-frame clones alone and is incomplete. Of some 74,000 clones detected, 89% appear once; the ten largest clones hold 0.41%. Sequenced material: T cells isolated from PBMCs. These receptors were taken from a human donor in good health. Each CDR3 is given without its conserved first and last residue. D genes are given only for firm matches.

CDR3: ALAGARGGELF
D: TRBD2
V: TRBV7-9
J: TRBJ2-2

CDR3: ASSYRDREYNEQF
D: TRBD1
V: TRBV9
J: TRBJ2-1

CDR3: ASSHSGSSSEQY
D: TRBD2
V: TRBV18
J: TRBJ2-7

CDR3: AWSGQVNTEAF
D: NA
V: TRBV30
J: TRBJ1-1

CDR3: ASIPGQGPDTQY
D: NA
V: TRBV5-8
J: TRBJ2-3

CDR3: ASSPSGDRESDGYT
D: TRBD1
V: TRBV7-3
J: TRBJ1-2

CDR3: ASSSSTATNEKLF
D: NA
V: TRBV9
J: TRBJ1-4

CDR3: ASSISSYEQY
D: NA
V: TRBV7-2
J: TRBJ2-7

CDR3: ASSERNRGFFSNQPQH
D: TRBD1
V: TRBV6-1
J: TRBJ1-5

CDR3: ASSFSEQY
D: NA
V: TRBV28
J: TRBJ2-7

CDR3: ASSPGAQGAQGNGYT
D: TRBD1
V: TRBV18
J: TRBJ1-2

CDR3: ASSPPSAGMNQPQH
D: NA
V: TRBV18
J: TRBJ1-5

CDR3: ASSGTFQSSYNEQF
D: NA
V: TRBV9
J: TRBJ2-1

CDR3: ATDTVGALLMNTEAF
D: NA
V: TRBV9
J: TRBJ1-1

CDR3: ASSYMETQY
D: NA
V: TRBV2
J: TRBJ2-5

CDR3: ASSIPGIDEQY
D: NA
V: TRBV19
J: TRBJ2-7

CDR3: ASSLSGRTSTGELF
D: NA
V: TRBV27
J: TRBJ2-2

CDR3: SATSGRAQF
D: TRBD2
V: TRBV20-1
J: TRBJ2-1

CDR3: ASSTSGTGDTDTQY
D: TRBD1
V: TRBV18
J: TRBJ2-3

CDR3: ASRRLESYNEQF
D: NA
V: TRBV6-6
J: TRBJ2-1

CDR3: ASTPSAGEVYGDTQY
D: TRBD2
V: TRBV27
J: TRBJ2-3

CDR3: ARTVTSTDTQY
D: NA
V: TRBV30
J: TRBJ2-3

CDR3: ASSLGTGLNTEAF
D: TRBD1
V: TRBV5-5
J: TRBJ1-1

CDR3: ASSPRTSGQETQY
D: TRBD2
V: TRBV7-2
J: TRBJ2-5

CDR3: ASSKGSGRAEAF
D: NA
V: TRBV21-1
J: TRBJ1-1

CDR3: ASSITVYEQY
D: NA
V: TRBV7-9
J: TRBJ2-7

CDR3: ASSLELAGGTDTQY
D: TRBD2
V: TRBV28
J: TRBJ2-3

CDR3: ASSEIAGEGYTQY
D: TRBD2
V: TRBV6-4
J: TRBJ2-3

CDR3: ASSLALMYTEAF
D: NA
V: TRBV5-5
J: TRBJ1-1

CDR3: ASSVVPGNSGNTGELF
D: NA
V: TRBV9
J: TRBJ2-2

CDR3: ASLGLAGLTYEQY
D: TRBD2
V: TRBV10-2
J: TRBJ2-7

CDR3: ASSLVPDQETQY
D: NA
V: TRBV5-1
J: TRBJ2-5

CDR3: ASRFYRGRKSYEQY
D: NA
V: TRBV12-2
J: TRBJ2-7

CDR3: ASSGMAGVHEQF
D: TRBD2
V: TRBV25-1
J: TRBJ2-1

CDR3: ASSQDRGKGNEQF
D: NA
V: TRBV4-3
J: TRBJ2-1

CDR3: ASSQESNLVYGYT
D: NA
V: TRBV4-3
J: TRBJ1-2